This section outlines one TCR beta chain sequence together with its context. Its antigen is as yet unknown. Described time point: technical triplicate 1. The sample is drawn from a study of neurological immune-mediated disorders. The output of every sequencing run, over 180 million TCR-beta sequences, came from 15-18 subjects. TCRdb ran MiXCR on the 5' RACE reads and lists one entry per CDR3 protein. This table has 30,000 to 40,000 distinct CDR3 sequences, approximately 12% appearing once. Germline lookup yields CDR1 SEHNR and CDR2 FQNEAQ (reference sequence). The CDR3 contains 16 residues. Trimming stripped 1 base from V and 8 bases from J, with 18 bases between. General study findings and limits: TCR clonal expansion peaked in HTLV-1-associated myelopathy patients and was lowest in multiple sclerosis patients.

This TCR was recovered from a man aged 55 to 70 with HTLV-1-associated myelopathy (HAM/TSP). Material: PBMCs. V gene TRBV7-9 combines with J gene TRBJ2-1, with D possibly TRBD2 on 6 matching bases. Written as DNA, the CDR3 is TGTGCCAGCAGCTTAGTTTTCGGGACTGCCAAGGATGAGCAGTTCTTC. Translating gives CASSLVFGTAKDEQFF.